This T cell receptor beta chain was captured by sequencing in a study of T cells in Graves' hyperthyroidism and ophthalmopathy. Overall study results and limits: Stable hyperthyroidism and ophthalmopathy were separated using 13 V-J signatures. Prediction of ophthalmopathy progression came a median around 6 months pre-onset. Most expanded thyroid clonotypes above 0.001 also appeared in blood.

The sample holds many counts of this clonotype. Its antigen is as yet unknown. The study based diagnoses on clinical symptoms, serum thyroxine and TRAb, thyroid ultrasound and orbital computed tomography. TCR beta CDR3 region amplification was performed from RNA transcripts. HTBI primers were used for first-round RT-PCR of the TCR CDR3. TCRdb redid the calling of the multiplex PCR reads with MiXCR, one entry per CDR3 protein. The table includes about 350,000 distinct CDR3 sequences, 11% to 15% detected once. V lost 4 bases to trimming and J lost 9 bases; unmatched junction nucleotides: 4. The CDR3 covers 14 residues. The germline V gene has CDR1 MNHNS and CDR2 SASEGT.

Source material: blood. This TCR derives from a young woman with Graves' hyperthyroidism. The gene calls are TRBV6-1 and TRBJ1-6; 9 bases align to TRBD1. CDR3: CASSGGQGASPLHF. As DNA, the CDR3 is TGTGCCAGCAGTGGGGGACAGGGAGCTTCACCCCTCCACTTT.